Below, 22 T cell receptor beta chains from the same sample are listed, as sequenced in a study of blood T cell repertoires in COVID-19. Repertoires were generated with immunoSEQ multiplex PCR, while TCRdb's copy carries only in-frame clones and drops some. The table includes 400,000 to 450,000 clones, approximately 92% detected once. Sequencing used PBMCs or T cells enriched from blood (not recorded which). All receptors derive from a man aged 25 to 40 who had recovered from COVID-19.

This clone has just one count. The rearrangement links TRBV2 to TRBJ1-5; D unresolved. This CDR3 has 13 amino acids. V was clipped by 8 bases and J by 2 bases, with 10 bases between them. Germline V lookup: CDR1 SNHLY, CDR2 FYNNEI. CDR3 coding DNA: TGTGCCAGCCAGCGGACCGGCAATCAGCCCCAGCATTTT. Protein sequence: CASQRTGNQPQHF.

The chain carries TRBV28 and TRBJ2-3, with D possibly matching TRBD2 (5 bases). The CDR3 loop spans 12 amino acids. Germline loops: CDR1 MDHEN, CDR2 SYDVKM. Trimming shortened V by 6 bases and J by 6 bases, and 10 bases separated the two germline ends. The CDR3 reads CASSPDFDTQYF. For the CDR3, the DNA is TGTGCCAGCAGCCCGGACTTTGATACGCAGTATTTT.

The gene calls are TRBV29-1 and TRBJ2-7; 9 bases match TRBD2. Germline CDR1 and CDR2: SQVTM and ANQGSEA. The CDR3 extends over 15 amino acids. Trimming at V came to 5 bases and at J to 5 bases, leaving 13 bases not matched to a gene. The CDR3 loop is CSVLQGFSGSHEQYF. The CDR3 DNA sequence: TGCAGCGTTCTTCAAGGATTTAGCGGGAGCCACGAGCAGTACTTC.

The genes are TRBV10-3 and TRBJ1-6, with 9 bases matching TRBD1. The V gene's germline CDR1 is ENHRY and CDR2 SYGVKD. CDR3 length: 14 amino acids. With 2 bases clipped from V and 10 bases from J, the junction kept 3 bases outside the gene matches. The CDR3 DNA reads TGTGCCATCAGTGAGCGGACAGGGGAATCACCCCTCCACTTT. Encoded protein: CAISERTGESPLHF.

The table lists this clone with a count of one. This chain links TRBV7-9 with TRBJ1-2; TRBD1 agrees at 7 bases. V lost 8 bases to trimming and J lost 8 bases; unmatched junction nucleotides: 14. CDR1 and CDR2 (germline): SEHNR, FQNEAQ (reference sequence). The CDR3 sequence is 14 residues long. For the CDR3, the DNA is TGTGCCAGCGCAAATACCCGGGACAGCAGGGGCTACACCTTC. Encoded protein: CASANTRDSRGYTF.

The chain combines TRBV12-3 or TRBV12-4 with TRBJ1-4, with TRBD1 as a possible D gene (6 bases). Trimming took 11 bases from V and 4 from J, leaving 14 bases between them. The CDR3 runs to 13 residues. The CDR3 nucleotides are TGTGCCTGCACCGGACAGTATAATGAAAAACTGTTTTTT. As protein: CACTGQYNEKLFF.

The chain recombines TRBV5-6 with TRBJ2-7; TRBD1 might be the D (6 bases). Germline CDR1 reads SGHDT; CDR2 reads YYEEEE. The CDR3 has 16 amino acids. V shed 0 bases and J shed 3 bases, with 16 bases lying between them. For the CDR3, the DNA is TGTGCCAGCAGCTTGGGGTTTGACAGGTCGGGCTACGAGCAGTACTTC. The encoded protein is CASSLGFDRSGYEQYF.

The chain is built from TRBV28 and TRBJ1-2; tentatively, D is TRBD1 (5 bases). CDR3 length equals 12 residues. Deletions cut 7 bases from V and 1 base from J, with 7 bases between. Germline lookup yields CDR1 MDHEN and CDR2 SYDVKM. This CDR3 is CASKRGNYGYTF. For the CDR3, the DNA is TGTGCCAGCAAAAGGGGTAACTATGGCTACACCTTC.

The J gene is TRBJ2-7, the V gene TRBV7-6; the match to TRBD2 covers 7 bases. The germline V gene encodes CDR1 SGHVS and CDR2 FNYEAQ. The CDR3 runs to 15 residues. Trimming at V came to 1 base and at J to 3 bases, leaving 6 bases not matched to a gene. CDR3 protein: CASSLEGSGLYEQYF. CDR3 DNA sequence: TGTGCCAGCAGCTTAGAAGGTAGCGGGCTCTACGAGCAGTACTTC.

The V gene is TRBV5-4, the J gene TRBJ2-1; 8 nucleotides align to TRBD1. This CDR3 contains 15 residues. Germline V gene sequence: CDR1 SGHNT, CDR2 YYREEE (reference sequence). The J segment lost 0 bases and the V segment lost 2 bases, leaving 1 base of the junction unmatched. The CDR3 region is CASSFQGASYNEQFF. DNA of the CDR3: TGTGCCAGCAGCTTTCAGGGGGCCTCCTACAATGAGCAGTTCTTC.

The rearrangement uses TRBV28 and TRBJ1-2; a possible D gene is TRBD1 (6 bases). The CDR3 covers 15 residues. Trimming removed 5 bases from V and 8 bases from J, with 21 bases in between. CDR1 is MDHEN and CDR2 is SYDVKM in the germline V gene. The CDR3 DNA reads TGTGCCAGCAGTGCAGGGGCCAGTGGGATGGGAGGCTACACCTTC. Protein sequence: CASSAGASGMGGYTF.

Written as DNA, the CDR3 is TGTGCCAGCAGTTTAGGGCTCGACGAGCAGTACTTC. Protein: CASSLGLDEQYF. The V and J genes are TRBV12-3 or TRBV12-4 and TRBJ2-7; D call uncertain. The CDR3 totals 12 residues. With 1 base removed from V and 5 bases from J, the gap between germline ends came to 6 bases.

V gene TRBV7-2 combines with J gene TRBJ1-1; D uncertain. With 2 bases removed from V and 1 base from J, the gap between germline ends came to 5 bases. Germline CDR1 SGHTA, CDR2 FQGNSA. The CDR3 has 13 amino acids. The CDR3 sequence is CASSLQENTEAFF. DNA of the CDR3: TGTGCCAGCAGCTTACAGGAGAACACTGAAGCTTTCTTT.

The J gene is TRBJ2-7, the V gene TRBV29-1; D call uncertain. The V end lost 6 bases, the J end lost 3 bases, and 9 bases lay between the germline ends. Per the germline V gene, CDR1 is SQVTM and CDR2 is ANQGSEA. This CDR3 spans 11 amino acids. CDR3 sequence: CSVVTGYEQYF. CDR3 DNA sequence: TGCAGCGTCGTTACTGGCTACGAGCAGTACTTC.

V gene TRBV4-1 combines with J gene TRBJ2-7, with no clear D. Germline V gives CDR1 MGHRA, CDR2 YSYEKL. There are 14 residues in the CDR3. The germline V and J ends were trimmed by 1 base and 2 bases, with 9 bases remaining between them. In DNA, the CDR3 is TGCGCCAGCAGCCAAGTGTTTCCTACCTACGAGCAGTACTTC. Its translation: CASSQVFPTYEQYF.

The chain recombines TRBV4-1 with TRBJ2-2; maybe TRBD1 (5 bases). From germline, CDR1 is MGHRA and CDR2 YSYEKL. Between the trimmed V and J ends, which lost 0 bases and 3 bases, there was a span of 14 bases. The CDR3 sequence is 17 residues long. The CDR3 loop reads CASSQDLSQGYTGELFF. The DNA for the CDR3 is TGCGCCAGCAGCCAAGATCTTAGCCAGGGTTACACCGGGGAGCTGTTTTTT.

The chain employs TRBV15 and TRBJ1-1; no clear D gene. Germline loops: CDR1 LNHNV, CDR2 YYDKDF (reference sequence). CDR3 length: 11 amino acids. V was trimmed by 6 bases and J by 4 bases, leaving 6 bases between them. This CDR3 reads CATRSRTEAFF. The CDR3 DNA reads as TGTGCCACCAGATCCCGCACTGAAGCTTTCTTT. Together with reference TRBV15 and TRBJ1-1, the CDR3 gives the full variable domain: DAMVIQNPRYQVTQFGKPVTLSCSQTLNHNVMYWYQQKSSQAPKLLFHYYDKDFNNEADTPDNFQSRRPNTSFCFLDIRSPGLGDTAMYLCATRSRTEAFFGQGTRLTVV.

The chain employs TRBV21-1 and TRBJ2-3; the DNA was not used to check the table's D call, TRBD1. TRBV21-1 corresponds to a pseudogene. The CDR3 sequence is 16 residues long. The CDR3 is CASSNQGTGGTDTQYF. CDR3 nucleotide sequence: TGTGCCAGCAGCAATCAGGGGACAGGGGGCACAGATACGCAGTATTTT.

Regarding this clone: Other nucleotide sequences from this sample produce the same CDR3. The gene calls are TRBV28 and TRBJ1-1; D unresolved. CDR1 and CDR2 from the germline V gene are MDHEN and SYDVKM. The CDR3 consists of 12 residues. Trimming cost V 5 bases and J 0 bases, with 4 bases left between them. In DNA, the CDR3 is TGTGCCAGCAGTCTCTTGAACACTGAAGCTTTCTTT. This sequence encodes CASSLLNTEAFF.

This clone was observed once. The chain recombines TRBV13 with TRBJ1-6, with TRBD1 identical over 7 bases. The trim removed 4 bases at V and 2 bases at J, leaving 5 bases unmatched. CDR1 and CDR2 (germline): PRHDT, FYEKMQ (reference sequence). The CDR3 is 16 residues long. The CDR3: CASSWAGGPYNSPLHF. The CDR3 region has the DNA TGTGCCAGCAGCTGGGCAGGGGGGCCCTATAATTCACCCCTCCACTTT.

The chain has TRBV4-1 and TRBJ1-2; D may be TRBD1 (6 bases). Trimming left V 7 bases short and J 2 bases short, with 14 bases between. Germline CDR1 reads MGHRA; CDR2 reads YSYEKL. This CDR3 comprises 14 residues. The chain's CDR3 is CASTSTGNNYGYTF. DNA for the CDR3: TGCGCCAGCACCTCGACAGGAAACAACTATGGCTACACCTTC.

The chain couples TRBV19 to TRBJ2-2; D may be TRBD2 (5 bases). The CDR3 is 15 amino acids. The V end was cut by 9 bases, the J end by 0 bases, with 14 bases between. Germline V gives CDR1 LNHDA, CDR2 SQIVND (reference sequence). The CDR3 sequence: CASWVSAANTGELFF. CDR3 bases: TGTGCCAGCTGGGTATCAGCGGCGAACACCGGGGAGCTGTTTTTT.